One and the same sample provided the 13 T cell receptor beta chains below, sequenced in a study of T cells in Graves' hyperthyroidism and ophthalmopathy. From RNA transcripts, TCR beta CDR3 regions were amplified. With the HTBI primer set, the TCR CDR3 went through a first round of RT-PCR. TCRdb passed the multiplex PCR reads through MiXCR, listing each CDR3 protein once. Altogether about 560,000 distinct CDR3 sequences are present, about a sixth being singletons, with the ten largest covering 18%. The specimen was blood. The receptor set was obtained from a woman younger than 35 with Graves' hyperthyroidism.

The sample holds many counts of this clonotype. In DNA, the CDR3 is TGTGCCAGCAGCTTAAGGGCGACAGGGGATGGAGATACGCAGTATTTT. Residues: CASSLRATGDGDTQYF. V usage is TRBV7-3 and J usage is TRBJ2-3, with 8 positions matching TRBD1. V shed 1 base, J shed 5 bases, and the junction held 8 bases outside the gene matches. This CDR3 is 16 amino acids long. Germline V gene lookup returns CDR1 SGHTA and CDR2 FQGTGA.

There are a few counts of this clonotype. This sequence joins TRBV20-1 and TRBJ2-1, with 8 bases identical to TRBD2. The trim removed 3 bases at V and 6 bases at J, leaving 4 bases unmatched. CDR3 length: 13 amino acids. Per germline, CDR1 DFQATT and CDR2 SNEGSKA (reference sequence). The CDR3 bases are TGCAGTGCTAGCGGGAGGGCCCTCAATGAGCAGTTCTTC. Encoded protein: CSASGRALNEQFF.

About this clonotype: A much bigger clone sits one base away, suggesting this may be a read error. J is TRBJ2-7 and V is TRBV7-2; maybe TRBD1 (5 bases). In germline, CDR1 is SGHTA, CDR2 FQGNSA. The CDR3 totals 14 residues. The DNA of the CDR3 is TGTGCCAGCAGCTCTGGACACACTTCCTACGAGCAGCACTTC. Its protein product is CASSSGHTSYEQHF.

The chain uses TRBV6-2 or TRBV6-3 and TRBJ1-3, with D uncertain. The V and J ends lost 5 bases and 0 bases respectively, with 11 bases between them. CDR3 size: 15 residues. Germline V CDR1 and CDR2: MNHEY, SVGEGT. CDR3 coding DNA: TGTGCCAGCAGTCGCGGACCGAGCTCTGGAAACACCATATATTTT. Its protein product is CASSRGPSSGNTIYF.

This sequence joins TRBV7-8 and TRBJ2-5; 12 bases map to TRBD2. Trimming at V came to 2 bases and at J to 4 bases, leaving 17 bases not matched to a gene. CDR1 is SGHVS and CDR2 is FQNEAQ in the germline V gene. This CDR3 is built from 20 residues. CDR3 sequence: CASSLQTLWASGRALETQYF. CDR3 bases: TGTGCCAGCAGCTTACAGACACTTTGGGCTAGCGGGAGGGCCCTAGAGACCCAGTACTTC.

The V and J genes are TRBV24-1 and TRBJ2-7; 10 bases match TRBD1. Per germline, CDR1 KGHDR and CDR2 SFDVKD. Losses at the gene ends were 3 bases for V and 5 bases for J; bases not matched to a gene: 6. CDR3 length: 15 amino acids. The CDR3 sequence: CATSDAGTGANEQYF. The CDR3 DNA is TGTGCCACCAGTGATGCCGGGACAGGGGCTAACGAGCAGTACTTC.

This clonotype turned up a few times. The chain uses TRBV27 and TRBJ1-3; TRBD1 aligns across 7 bases. The V segment lost 0 bases and the J segment 1 base; nucleotides outside the gene matches: 6. The germline V gene encodes CDR1 MNHEY and CDR2 SMNVEV (reference sequence). The CDR3 length is 17 residues. The CDR3 is CASSLSGGGASGNTIYF. CDR3 nucleotides: TGTGCCAGCAGTTTATCGGGAGGGGGCGCTTCTGGAAACACCATATATTTT.

This clonotype has ten or more counts. J is TRBJ1-1 and V is TRBV20-1; D unresolved. Trimming shortened V by 6 bases and J by 5 bases, and 16 bases separated the two germline ends. CDR1 is DFQATT, CDR2 SNEGSKA, per germline (reference sequence). The CDR3 runs to 13 residues. This chain's CDR3 is CSARLPFETEAFF. DNA of the CDR3: TGCAGTGCAAGACTCCCGTTTGAGACTGAAGCTTTCTTT.

The chain recombines TRBV5-1 with TRBJ1-6, with D unresolved. The CDR3 runs to 15 residues. Germline CDR1 and CDR2: SGHRS and YFSETQ. Between the trimmed V and J ends, which lost 1 base and 3 bases, there was a span of 8 bases. The CDR3 DNA reads as TGCGCCAGCAGCTTGAACGCTGACTATAATTCACCCCTCCACTTT. Protein: CASSLNADYNSPLHF.

This chain connects TRBV19 to TRBJ1-1; TRBD1 is a possible D gene (6 bases). Germline-derived CDR1 and CDR2 are LNHDA and SQIVND (reference sequence). There are 16 residues in the CDR3. V dropped 1 base and J dropped 5 bases, with 17 bases sitting between them. This CDR3 reads CASSIARGGARTEAFF. The CDR3 DNA sequence: TGTGCCAGTAGTATAGCCCGAGGGGGGGCGCGTACTGAAGCTTTCTTT. Full variable domain (outside the CDR3, taken from reference TRBV19 and TRBJ1-1): DGGITQSPKYLFRKEGQNVTLSCEQNLNHDAMYWYRQDPGQGLRLIYYSQIVNDFQKGDIAEGYSVSREKKESFPLTVTSAQKNPTAFYLCASSIARGGARTEAFFGQGTRLTVV.

This clonotype showed up many times. The rearrangement links TRBV7-2 to TRBJ2-7, with 9 bases matching TRBD2. Germline V CDR1 and CDR2: SGHTA, FQGNSA. J was trimmed by 4 bases and V by 1 base; bases with no gene match: 8. The CDR3 runs 16 residues. Here the CDR3 reads CASSLVVSGSGYEQYF. CDR3 DNA: TGTGCCAGCAGCTTAGTAGTTAGCGGGAGTGGATACGAGCAGTACTTC.

The chain joins TRBV19 to TRBJ2-3, with unresolved D. This CDR3 spans 15 amino acids. CDR1 and CDR2 from the germline V gene are LNHDA and SQIVND (reference sequence). The V gene lost 7 bases and the J gene lost 1 base, with 15 bases spanning the gap. The DNA for the CDR3 is TGTGCCAGTACCCTCGGGTTTGGTGGCACAGATACGCAGTATTTT. Protein: CASTLGFGGTDTQYF. Using reference TRBV19 and TRBJ2-3 for the parts outside the CDR3, the full variable domain is DGGITQSPKYLFRKEGQNVTLSCEQNLNHDAMYWYRQDPGQGLRLIYYSQIVNDFQKGDIAEGYSVSREKKESFPLTVTSAQKNPTAFYLCASTLGFGGTDTQYFGPGTRLTVL.

The table lists this clonotype with a few counts. V usage is TRBV4-2 and J usage is TRBJ2-1; 9 nucleotides align to TRBD2. Germline CDR1 and CDR2: LGHNA and YNFKEQ. The CDR3 loop spans 15 amino acids. V dropped 1 base and J dropped 4; count of bases not matched to a gene: 2. CDR3 nucleotide sequence: TGTGCCAGCAGCCAAGTGACTAGCGGTTACAATGAGCAGTTCTTC. This encodes CASSQVTSGYNEQFF.